The present entry profiles one TCR beta chain with its context. The data were obtained in a study of blood T cell repertoires in COVID-19. As for the study in general: The analysed material was cDNA or gDNA that came from T cells, B-cell-depleted T cells, or PBMCs.

Clones were sequenced by immunoSEQ multiplex PCR, and TCRdb holds only the in-frame ones, with some missing. In the table there are around 210,000 clones, roughly 85% of which are singletons. Trimming at V came to 3 bases and at J to 4 bases, leaving 1 base not matched to a gene. The germline V gene encodes CDR1 KGHSH and CDR2 LQKENI. The CDR3 consists of 15 residues. The chain couples TRBV18 to TRBJ1-4; 11 nucleotides agree with TRBD1. The origin of this receptor is a man aged 50 or older with COVID-19, enrolled during active disease. Sample: peripheral blood. The CDR3 reads CASSPGTGGNEKLFF. DNA for the CDR3: TGTGCCAGCTCACCTGGGACAGGGGGTAATGAAAAACTGTTTTTT.